What follows are 13 T cell receptor beta chains derived from one specimen sequenced in a study of cytotoxic CD8 clonotypes in ibrutinib-treated CLL. The data were produced by immunoSEQ multiplex PCR, yet TCRdb's version contains in-frame clones alone and is incomplete. Of 250,000 to 350,000 clones listed, 60% to 80% are singletons. The sequencing here drew on PBMCs, taken at disease progression, from a patient treated with ibrutinib. Every receptor here comes from a human donor with chronic lymphocytic leukemia.

This clone has only a few counts. The chain combines TRBV2 with TRBJ2-2; the D is unclear. The CDR3 is made up of 11 amino acids. The V end was cut by 6 bases, the J end by 8 bases, with 7 bases between. Germline values: CDR1 SNHLY, CDR2 FYNNEI. As DNA, the CDR3 is TGTGCCAGCAGGTTGGCTGGGGAGCTGTTTTTT. Amino acids: CASRLAGELFF.

This clone has just one count. V is TRBV7-3 and J is TRBJ2-7; tentatively, D is TRBD1 or TRBD2 (5 bases each). CDR1 and CDR2 from the germline V gene are SGHTA and FQGTGA. This CDR3 region has 16 residues. Trimming took 5 bases from V and 7 from J, leaving 24 bases between them. The CDR3 sequence: CASSPRGRGPPMEQYF. As DNA, the CDR3 is TGTGCCAGCAGCCCACGGGGTCGGGGACCCCCCATGGAGCAGTACTTC.

The rearrangement links TRBV5-1 to TRBJ2-7; 10 nucleotides agree with TRBD1. Trimming at V came to 3 bases and at J to 9 bases, leaving 12 bases not matched to a gene. The germline CDR1 and CDR2 sequences are SGHRS and YFSETQ. This CDR3 region has 15 residues. The CDR3 here is CASSSVDRGRFGQYF. DNA of the CDR3: TGCGCCAGCAGCTCGGTAGACAGGGGGCGATTCGGGCAGTACTTC.

This clone was recorded a few times. This sequence joins TRBV6-1 and TRBJ2-7; D is undetermined. Trimming pared 4 bases from V and 0 bases from J, leaving 13 bases between. The CDR3 spans 15 residues. The V gene's germline CDR1 is MNHNS and CDR2 SASEGT. The CDR3 sequence is CASSVWPASSYEQYF. The CDR3 region has the DNA TGTGCCAGCAGTGTATGGCCCGCGAGCTCCTACGAGCAGTACTTC.

The genes are TRBV7-9 and TRBJ2-7; D is unresolved. V was cut by 4 bases and J by 5 bases, with 30 bases left in between. The CDR3 is 19 amino acids. The germline V gene encodes CDR1 SEHNR and CDR2 FQNEAQ (reference sequence). CDR3 DNA sequence: TGTGCCAGCAGCTCCCCAGTTGGGATGCCCTCCCCCGACATGGACGAGCAGTACTTC. Translation gives CASSSPVGMPSPDMDEQYF.

This clone was detected once. The genes are TRBV6-5 and TRBJ2-1; D unresolved. Trimming pared 2 bases from V and 14 bases from J, leaving 10 bases between. Germline values: CDR1 MNHEY, CDR2 SVGAGI. This CDR3 is built from 11 residues. CDR3 loop: CASSYPPWEFF. In DNA, the CDR3 is TGTGCCAGCAGTTACCCGCCCTGGGAGTTCTTC.

The rearrangement links TRBV5-1 to TRBJ2-3; perhaps D is TRBD1 or TRBD2 (5 bases each). Trimming stripped 6 bases from V and 3 bases from J, with 14 bases between. Germline lookup yields CDR1 SGHRS and CDR2 YFSETQ. The CDR3 contains 14 residues. CDR3 sequence reads: CASKRGPGTDTQYF. The CDR3 DNA is TGCGCCAGCAAAAGGGGTCCGGGGACAGATACGCAGTATTTT.

The rearrangement joins TRBV28 to TRBJ1-5; D uncertain. V lost 2 bases to trimming and J lost 1 base, with 12 bases between them. CDR3 length: 16 residues. Germline CDR1 and CDR2: MDHEN and SYDVKM. In DNA form, the CDR3 reads TGTGCCAGCAGTTTAAACCAGGTTTGGAGCAATCAGCCCCAGCATTTT. This encodes CASSLNQVWSNQPQHF.

The gene calls are TRBV5-1 and TRBJ2-1, with TRBD2 identical over 12 bases. Germline V gene data show CDR1 as SGHRS and CDR2 as YFSETQ. V shed 3 bases and J 2 bases; nucleotides not matched to a gene: 3. This CDR3 is built from 16 residues. The CDR3 DNA reads TGCGCCAGCAGCTCGGCTAGCGGGAGGGCCTACAATGAGCAGTTCTTC. Its protein product is CASSSASGRAYNEQFF. The complete variable domain, with remaining parts taken from reference TRBV5-1 and TRBJ2-1, reads KAGVTQTPRYLIKTRGQQVTLSCSPISGHRSVSWYQQTPGQGLQFLFEYFSETQRNKGNFPGRFSGRQFSNSRSEMNVSTLELGDSALYLCASSSASGRAYNEQFFGPGTRLTVL.

The rearrangement links TRBV9 to TRBJ2-1; TRBD1 matches 8 bases. The CDR3 totals 14 residues. V lost 4 bases to trimming and J lost 5 bases; unmatched junction nucleotides: 5. Per the germline V gene, CDR1 is SGDLS and CDR2 is YYNGEE. CDR3 loop: CASSTDRGDNEQFF. The CDR3 nucleotides are TGTGCCAGCAGCACTGACAGGGGTGACAATGAGCAGTTCTTC.

This chain links TRBV9 with TRBJ1-2; D possibly corresponds to TRBD1 (6 bases). The CDR3 contains 14 residues. Germline V gene data show CDR1 as SGDLS and CDR2 as YYNGEE. Trimming removed 0 bases from V and 6 bases from J, with 12 bases in between. In DNA form, the CDR3 reads TGTGCCAGCAGCGTAGAGGGGGGCCGGGATGGCTACACCTTC. Amino acid sequence: CASSVEGGRDGYTF.

The chain couples TRBV7-6 to TRBJ1-1, with unresolved D. The V and J ends lost 1 base and 3 bases respectively, with 9 bases between them. This CDR3 region has 14 residues. From germline, CDR1 is SGHVS and CDR2 FNYEAQ. This chain's CDR3 is CASSLGEIYTEAFF. The CDR3 coding sequence is TGTGCCAGCAGCTTAGGTGAAATTTACACTGAAGCTTTCTTT.

The V and J genes are TRBV7-2 and TRBJ2-1; 12 bases align to TRBD2. Looked up from germline, CDR1 is SGHTA and CDR2 is FQGNSA. V shed 2 bases and J 9 bases; nucleotides not matched to a gene: 5. The CDR3 consists of 15 residues. CDR3 coding DNA: TGTGCCAGCAGCTTATTGCTAGCGGGGGGGCGTGAGCAGTTCTTC. The encoded protein is CASSLLLAGGREQFF.